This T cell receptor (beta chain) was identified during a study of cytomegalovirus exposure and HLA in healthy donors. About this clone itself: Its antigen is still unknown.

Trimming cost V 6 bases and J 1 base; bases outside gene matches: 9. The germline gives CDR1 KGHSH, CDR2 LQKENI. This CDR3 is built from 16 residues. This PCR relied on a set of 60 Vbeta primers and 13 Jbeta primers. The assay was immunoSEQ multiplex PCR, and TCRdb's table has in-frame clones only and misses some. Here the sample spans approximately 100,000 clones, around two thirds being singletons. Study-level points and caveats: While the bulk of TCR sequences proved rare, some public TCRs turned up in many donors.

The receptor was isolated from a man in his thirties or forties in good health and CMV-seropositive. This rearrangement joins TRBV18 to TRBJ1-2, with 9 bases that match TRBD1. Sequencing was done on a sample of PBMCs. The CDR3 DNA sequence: TGTGCCAGCTCCGGGTTCGGGACAGGGTTTAACTATGGCTACACCTTC. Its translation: CASSGFGTGFNYGYTF.